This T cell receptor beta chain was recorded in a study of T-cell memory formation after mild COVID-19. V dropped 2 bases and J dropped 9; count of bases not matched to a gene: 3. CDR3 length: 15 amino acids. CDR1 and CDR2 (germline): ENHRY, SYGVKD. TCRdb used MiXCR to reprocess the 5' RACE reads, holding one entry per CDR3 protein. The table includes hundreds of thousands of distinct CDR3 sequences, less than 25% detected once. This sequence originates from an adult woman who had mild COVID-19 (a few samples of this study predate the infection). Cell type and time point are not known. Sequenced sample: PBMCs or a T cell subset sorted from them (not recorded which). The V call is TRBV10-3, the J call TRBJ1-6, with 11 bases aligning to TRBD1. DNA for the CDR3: TGTGCCATCAGTGAGCCCGGGACAGGGGGTTCACCCCTCCACTTT. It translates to CAISEPGTGGSPLHF.